This T cell receptor (beta chain) was sequenced for a study of blood T cell repertoires in COVID-19. Across the whole study: Acute-phase and convalescent COVID-19 samples originated in the United States, Italy and Spain. T cells, B-cell-depleted T cells, or PBMCs provided the cDNA or gDNA that served as material.

Individuals drawn from some 25 US areas were roughly 18 to 95 years old. TCRdb's table, derived via immunoSEQ multiplex PCR, lists solely in-frame clones and lacks some. This table has approximately 350,000 clones, about 88% appearing once. The receptor's source is a woman in her twenties or thirties who had recovered from COVID-19. The specimen sequenced was PBMCs or T cells enriched from blood (not recorded which).

The CDR3 sequence is CASSPSGGTYEQYF. The CDR3 bases are TGTGCCAGCTCACCAAGTGGGGGGACCTACGAGCAGTACTTC. This chain uses TRBV18 with TRBJ2-7; TRBD2 might be the D (6 bases). Trimming pared 2 bases from V and 2 bases from J, leaving 10 bases between. Germline CDR1 reads KGHSH; CDR2 reads LQKENI. The CDR3 sequence is 14 residues long.